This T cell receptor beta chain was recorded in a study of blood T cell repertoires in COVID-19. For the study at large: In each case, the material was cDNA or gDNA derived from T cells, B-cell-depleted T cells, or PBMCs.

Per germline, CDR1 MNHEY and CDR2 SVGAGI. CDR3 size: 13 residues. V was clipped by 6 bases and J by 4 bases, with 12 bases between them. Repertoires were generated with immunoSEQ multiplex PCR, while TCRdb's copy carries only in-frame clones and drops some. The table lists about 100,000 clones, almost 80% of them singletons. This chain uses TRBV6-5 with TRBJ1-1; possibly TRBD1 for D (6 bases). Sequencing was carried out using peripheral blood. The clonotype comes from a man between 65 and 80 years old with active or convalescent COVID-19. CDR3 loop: CASRPQGFTEAFF. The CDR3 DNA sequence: TGTGCCAGCAGGCCACAGGGATTCACTGAAGCTTTCTTT.